This entry is about one TCR beta chain. These data are taken from a study of blood T cell repertoires in COVID-19. At the level of the study: COVID-19 samples collected from the United States, Italy and Spain covered acute and convalescent phases. PBMCs, B-cell-depleted T cells, or T cells were the source of the cDNA or gDNA that made up the material.

Original processing methods: Quantification of nucleated cells was approximated via reference gene primer amplification. Clones were read by immunoSEQ multiplex PCR, and TCRdb kept only the in-frame ones, dropping some. V, J and clone size derive from that table, while D and trimming were established from the DNA sequence. Of around 57,000 clones listed, 90% are singletons. Losses at the gene ends were 1 base for V and 0 bases for J; bases not matched to a gene: 11. Germline V lookup: CDR1 MDHEN, CDR2 SYDVKM. The CDR3 sequence is 18 residues long. The sample was peripheral blood. The sequence was obtained from a human donor with active COVID-19. The donor label of this sample is uncertain. The V and J genes are TRBV28 and TRBJ2-5; 7 nucleotides match TRBD2. In nucleotides, the CDR3 is TGTGCCAGCAGTTTATTCCGGGTGTCTAGCGGAAACCAAGAGACCCAGTACTTC. The encoded protein is CASSLFRVSSGNQETQYF. The whole variable domain, filled in from reference TRBV28 and TRBJ2-5, reads DVKVTQSSRYLVKRTGEKVFLECVQDMDHENMFWYRQDPGLGLRLIYFSYDVKMKEKGDIPEGYSVSREKKERFSLILESASTNQTSMYLCASSLFRVSSGNQETQYFGPGTRLLVL.